These 10 T cell receptor beta chains came from one sample sequenced in a study of cytomegalovirus exposure and HLA in healthy donors. Amplification used 60 Vbeta primers and 13 Jbeta primers. Method: immunoSEQ multiplex PCR; TCRdb's copy keeps in-frame clones and lacks some. The profile shows 120,000 to 150,000 clones, approximately 70% of them singletons. The sample consisted of PBMCs. The source is a woman aged 55 to 70 in good health and CMV-seronegative.

The rearrangement joins TRBV19 to TRBJ1-4; tentatively, D is TRBD1 (5 bases). The germline V gene encodes CDR1 LNHDA and CDR2 SQIVND (reference sequence). V was shortened by 5 bases and J by 8 bases, with 15 bases between the two germline ends. This CDR3 spans 14 amino acids. The CDR3 DNA is TGTGCCAGTAGTTTGGTAGGGGTGGCGGAAAAACTGTTTTTT. Translating gives CASSLVGVAEKLFF.

A few counts support this clone. V is TRBV19 and J is TRBJ2-7; 13 bases fit TRBD2. The CDR3 has 15 amino acids. Germline CDR1 and CDR2: LNHDA and SQIVND (reference sequence). The junction had 5 bases not matched to a gene; V was cut back by 4 bases and J by 5 bases. The CDR3: CASSTLAGGPNEQYF. The CDR3 DNA sequence: TGTGCCAGTAGTACACTAGCGGGGGGGCCCAACGAGCAGTACTTC.

V is TRBV19 and J is TRBJ2-2; TRBD1 matches at 8 bases. There are 15 residues in the CDR3. Germline V CDR1 and CDR2: LNHDA, SQIVND (reference sequence). Trimming at V came to 1 base and at J to 4 bases, leaving 2 bases not matched to a gene. CDR3 nucleotides: TGTGCCAGTAGTATAGTCCAGGGGGCCACCGGGGAGCTGTTTTTT. Encoded protein: CASSIVQGATGELFF. Together with reference TRBV19 and TRBJ2-2, the CDR3 gives the full variable domain: DGGITQSPKYLFRKEGQNVTLSCEQNLNHDAMYWYRQDPGQGLRLIYYSQIVNDFQKGDIAEGYSVSREKKESFPLTVTSAQKNPTAFYLCASSIVQGATGELFFGEGSRLTVL.

The J gene is TRBJ1-1, the V gene TRBV9; perhaps TRBD1 as D (6 bases). The ends were cut back, 0 bases at V and 9 bases at J, with 18 bases in the middle. Germline lookup yields CDR1 SGDLS and CDR2 YYNGEE. The length of the CDR3 is 15 residues. The CDR3 coding sequence is TGTGCCAGCAGCGTAGTAGATATGCGTCAGGGGAAAGCTTTCTTT. It encodes CASSVVDMRQGKAFF.

V usage is TRBV5-1 and J usage is TRBJ2-1; 7 bases are a match to TRBD2. Trimming took 5 bases from V and 3 from J; bases not matched to a gene: 11. The CDR3 extends over 16 amino acids. The germline V gene encodes CDR1 SGHRS and CDR2 YFSETQ. CDR3 DNA: TGCGCCAGCAGAAAAGCCGGCGGGGGAGGCTACAATGAGCAGTTCTTC. Encoded protein: CASRKAGGGGYNEQFF.

This clone has just a few counts. The J gene is TRBJ2-1, the V gene TRBV10-2; possibly TRBD2 for D (7 bases). V lost 6 bases to trimming and J lost 4 bases, with 13 bases between them. Per germline, CDR1 WSHSY and CDR2 SAAADI. This CDR3 contains 14 residues. This chain's CDR3 is CASSWGREYNEQFF. In DNA, the CDR3 is TGCGCCAGCAGCTGGGGGCGGGAGTACAATGAGCAGTTCTTC.

The chain links TRBV18 to TRBJ2-7, with 10 bases that match TRBD2. J was trimmed by 3 bases and V by 4 bases; bases with no gene match: 3. Germline V CDR1 and CDR2: KGHSH, LQKENI. This CDR3 has 14 amino acids. Written as DNA, the CDR3 is TGTGCCAGCTCACAAGCGGGAGGGGGCTACGAGCAGTACTTC. This gives the protein CASSQAGGGYEQYF.

The rearrangement uses TRBV5-4 and TRBJ2-3, with TRBD1 as a possible D gene (6 bases). V lost 4 bases and J 6 bases, leaving 15 bases between the germline ends. The CDR3 covers 14 residues. Germline V gene sequence: CDR1 SGHNT, CDR2 YYREEE (reference sequence). In DNA, the CDR3 is TGTGCCAGCAGCATGGTCAGGGGTAGTGATACGCAGTATTTT. Protein: CASSMVRGSDTQYF.

J is TRBJ2-7 and V is TRBV7-2, with 7 bases lining up with TRBD1. Germline V lookup: CDR1 SGHTA, CDR2 FQGNSA. The CDR3 totals 14 residues. After removal of 5 bases from V and 0 bases from J, the junction contained 4 bases not matched to a gene. CDR3 nucleotides: TGTGCCAGCAGCCTTGACAGGGTCTCCTACGAGCAGTACTTC. This codes for CASSLDRVSYEQYF. Combining the CDR3 with reference TRBV7-2 and TRBJ2-7 gives the whole variable domain GAGVSQSPSNKVTEKGKDVELRCDPISGHTALYWYRQSLGQGLEFLIYFQGNSAPDKSGLPSDRFSAERTGGSVSTLTIQRTQQEDSAVYLCASSLDRVSYEQYFGPGTRLTVT.

This CDR3 reads CASSLGRGSNQPQHF. CDR3 bases: TGTGCCAGCAGCTTAGGGAGGGGTAGCAATCAGCCCCAGCATTTT. The rearrangement uses TRBV7-2 and TRBJ1-5, with D possibly matching TRBD1 (5 bases). There are 15 residues in the CDR3. CDR1 SGHTA and CDR2 FQGNSA come from the germline V gene. Deletions cut 1 base from V and 0 bases from J, with 7 bases between.